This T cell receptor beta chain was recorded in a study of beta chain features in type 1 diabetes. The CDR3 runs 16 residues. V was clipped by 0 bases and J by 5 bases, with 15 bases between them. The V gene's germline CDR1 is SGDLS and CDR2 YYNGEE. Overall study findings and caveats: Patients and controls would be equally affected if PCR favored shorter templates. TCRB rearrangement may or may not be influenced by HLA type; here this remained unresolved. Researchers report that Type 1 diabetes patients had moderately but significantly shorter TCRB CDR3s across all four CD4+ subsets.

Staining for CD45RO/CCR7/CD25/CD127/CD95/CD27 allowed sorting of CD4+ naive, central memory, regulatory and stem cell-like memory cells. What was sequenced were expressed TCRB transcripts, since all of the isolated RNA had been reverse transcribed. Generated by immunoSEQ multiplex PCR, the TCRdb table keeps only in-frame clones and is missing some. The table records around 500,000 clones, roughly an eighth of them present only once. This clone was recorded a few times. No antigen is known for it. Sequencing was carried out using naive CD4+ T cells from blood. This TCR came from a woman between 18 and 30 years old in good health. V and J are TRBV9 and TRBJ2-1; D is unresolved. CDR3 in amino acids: CASSVDNRLGNNEQFF. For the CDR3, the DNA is TGTGCCAGCAGCGTAGATAACAGACTTGGAAACAATGAGCAGTTCTTC. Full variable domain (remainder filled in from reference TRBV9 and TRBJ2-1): DSGVTQTPKHLITATGQRVTLRCSPRSGDLSVYWYQQSLDQGLQFLIQYYNGEERAKGNILERFSAQQFPDLHSELNLSSLELGDSALYFCASSVDNRLGNNEQFFGPGTRLTVL.